The 14 T cell receptor beta chains below were found in one sample sequenced in a study of T cell repertoires in cytomegalovirus infection. Their antigens remain unidentified. Using its own MiXCR run on the reads, TCRdb lists one record per CDR3 protein. The sample includes approximately 50,000 distinct CDR3 sequences, over 15% of them seen just once. The sample was CD8+ T cells from cultured PBMCs, taken from culture after CMV antigen stimulation. These TCRs come from a human donor in good health (CMV status not recorded). Some clones in this sample may be carry-over from other donors' samples.

The genes are TRBV11-2 and TRBJ2-2; D is unclear. Trimming left V 4 bases short and J 4 bases short, with 7 bases between. The germline V gene has CDR1 SGHAT and CDR2 FQNNGV. The CDR3 is made up of 13 amino acids. CDR3 sequence reads: CASSSSFTGELFF. DNA of the CDR3: TGTGCCAGCAGCTCGTCTTTCACCGGGGAGCTGTTTTTT.

This clonotype was observed a few times. The chain is built from TRBV6-1 and TRBJ2-7, with 9 bases matching TRBD2. From germline, CDR1 is MNHNS and CDR2 SASEGT. This CDR3 spans 15 amino acids. V lost 1 base to trimming and J lost 2 bases; unmatched junction nucleotides: 3. CDR3 DNA: TGTGCCAGCAGTGAAGAAGCGGGAGGCCCCTACGAGCAGTACTTC. Translation gives CASSEEAGGPYEQYF.

This clonotype turned up a few times. The chain has TRBV7-6 and TRBJ2-1; the match to TRBD1 covers 8 bases. This CDR3 has 14 residues. Looked up from germline, CDR1 is SGHVS and CDR2 is FNYEAQ. Unmatched junction bases numbered 6, after V lost 5 bases and J lost 6 bases. DNA of the CDR3: TGTGCCAGCAGCAACCGGGACAGGTTCAATGAGCAGTTCTTC. Protein sequence: CASSNRDRFNEQFF.

The chain couples TRBV10-2 to TRBJ1-5, with TRBD1 identical over 11 bases. Looked up from germline, CDR1 is WSHSY and CDR2 is SAAADI. CDR3 length equals 16 residues. Trimming cost V 3 bases and J 2 bases; bases outside gene matches: 3. For the CDR3, the DNA is TGCGCCAGCAGTGAACGGGACAGGGGGGGCAATCAGCCCCAGCATTTT. Its protein is CASSERDRGGNQPQHF.

The genes are TRBV29-1 and TRBJ1-3; D is ambiguous. This CDR3 comprises 13 residues. Germline CDR1 and CDR2: SQVTM and ANQGSEA. Trimming took 3 bases from V and 2 from J, leaving 8 bases between them. The CDR3 loop is CSVDAVTGNTIYF. The CDR3 nucleotides are TGCAGCGTTGACGCGGTTACTGGAAACACCATATATTTT.

This clonotype turned up a few times. The chain carries TRBV7-2 and TRBJ2-1; 7 bases line up with TRBD2. Trimming took 5 bases from V and 8 from J; bases not matched to a gene: 15. The germline V gene encodes CDR1 SGHTA and CDR2 FQGNSA. The CDR3 totals 16 residues. For the CDR3, the DNA is TGTGCCAGCAGCCCTTTGGTGGGCGGGAGAACCGATGAGCAGTTCTTC. This sequence encodes CASSPLVGGRTDEQFF. The whole variable domain, remainder taken from reference TRBV7-2 and TRBJ2-1, is GAGVSQSPSNKVTEKGKDVELRCDPISGHTALYWYRQSLGQGLEFLIYFQGNSAPDKSGLPSDRFSAERTGGSVSTLTIQRTQQEDSAVYLCASSPLVGGRTDEQFFGPGTRLTVL.

The table lists this clonotype with a few counts. The chain joins TRBV7-9 to TRBJ1-2; D is undetermined. The V gene's germline CDR1 is SEHNR and CDR2 FQNEAQ (reference sequence). With 8 bases removed from V and 5 bases from J, the gap between germline ends came to 12 bases. The CDR3 covers 12 residues. DNA of the CDR3: TGTGCCAGCCGGAAAGACGTGTATGGCTACACCTTC. This encodes CASRKDVYGYTF.

This clonotype was found a few times. This chain joins TRBV6-1 and TRBJ1-1; D remains ambiguous. V lost 0 bases, J lost 1 base, and 3 bases lay in between. Germline V lookup: CDR1 MNHNS, CDR2 SASEGT. The CDR3 contains 13 residues. The chain's CDR3 is CASSEAENTEAFF. As DNA, the CDR3 is TGTGCCAGCAGTGAAGCAGAGAACACTGAAGCTTTCTTT.

The chain employs TRBV7-8 and TRBJ2-2; D could derive from TRBD1 or TRBD2 (5 bases each). V lost 5 bases and J lost 6, with 10 bases in between. Germline-derived CDR1 and CDR2 are SGHVS and FQNEAQ. The CDR3 loop spans 13 amino acids. CDR3 sequence (DNA): TGTGCCAGCAGCCCCGGGACGGCCGGGGAGCTGTTTTTT. Translating gives CASSPGTAGELFF.

This clonotype was recorded at least ten times. The rearrangement links TRBV19 to TRBJ2-1; D is perhaps TRBD2 (5 bases). Germline V lookup: CDR1 LNHDA, CDR2 SQIVND (reference sequence). The CDR3 runs 14 residues. V dropped 0 bases and J dropped 9 bases, with 12 bases sitting between them. Here the CDR3 reads CASSIEPGIVEQFF. CDR3 nucleotide sequence: TGTGCCAGTAGTATAGAACCGGGAATCGTTGAGCAGTTCTTC.

The genes are TRBV7-8 and TRBJ2-1; 9 bases align to TRBD2. Germline lookup yields CDR1 SGHVS and CDR2 FQNEAQ. There are 15 residues in the CDR3. The junction had 9 bases not matched to a gene; V was cut back by 6 bases and J by 6 bases. The CDR3 sequence: CASRIGVAGANEQFF. The CDR3 DNA is TGTGCCAGCAGAATCGGAGTAGCGGGAGCCAATGAGCAGTTCTTC.

This clonotype turned up a few times. V usage is TRBV11-3 and J usage is TRBJ2-7; 13 nucleotides align to TRBD2. The CDR3 consists of 14 residues. The V and J ends lost 5 bases and 3 bases, in that order; junction bases with no gene match: 1. Germline V CDR1 and CDR2: SGHNT, YENEEA. CDR3 sequence (DNA): TGTGCCAGCAGCAGGACTAGCGGGAGCTACGAGCAGTACTTC. It translates to CASSRTSGSYEQYF.

The genes are TRBV7-9 and TRBJ1-2, with TRBD1 as a possible D gene (5 bases). V shed 5 bases and J shed 3 bases, with 10 bases lying between them. CDR1 is SEHNR, CDR2 FQNEAQ, per germline (reference sequence). This CDR3 comprises 13 residues. The CDR3 spells CASSVTGYYGYTF. The CDR3 DNA reads as TGTGCCAGCAGCGTTACAGGATACTATGGCTACACCTTC.

The chain is built from TRBV29-1 and TRBJ1-1, with a weak D call TRBD1 (6 bases). V lost 4 bases and J lost 5, with 14 bases in between. The germline gives CDR1 SQVTM, CDR2 ANQGSEA. The CDR3 loop spans 13 amino acids. The CDR3 DNA follows: TGCAGCGTTGTCACAGGGAGCGAGACTGAAGCTTTCTTT. This gives the protein CSVVTGSETEAFF. Together with reference TRBV29-1 and TRBJ1-1, the CDR3 gives the full variable domain: SAVISQKPSRDICQRGTSLTIQCQVDSQVTMMFWYRQQPGQSLTLIATANQGSEATYESGFVIDKFPISRPNLTFSTLTVSNMSPEDSSIYLCSVVTGSETEAFFGQGTRLTVV.